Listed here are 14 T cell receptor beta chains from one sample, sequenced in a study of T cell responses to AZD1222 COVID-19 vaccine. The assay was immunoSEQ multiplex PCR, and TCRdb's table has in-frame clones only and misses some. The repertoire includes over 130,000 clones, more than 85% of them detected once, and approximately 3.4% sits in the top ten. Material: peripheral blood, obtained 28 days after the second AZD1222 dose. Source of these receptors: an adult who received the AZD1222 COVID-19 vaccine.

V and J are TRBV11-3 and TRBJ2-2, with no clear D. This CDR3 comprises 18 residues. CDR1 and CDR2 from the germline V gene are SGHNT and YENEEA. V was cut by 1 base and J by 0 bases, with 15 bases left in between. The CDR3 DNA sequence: TGTGCCAGCAGCTTAGTTTCGTCTGGCAAACCGAACACCGGGGAGCTGTTTTTT. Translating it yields CASSLVSSGKPNTGELFF.

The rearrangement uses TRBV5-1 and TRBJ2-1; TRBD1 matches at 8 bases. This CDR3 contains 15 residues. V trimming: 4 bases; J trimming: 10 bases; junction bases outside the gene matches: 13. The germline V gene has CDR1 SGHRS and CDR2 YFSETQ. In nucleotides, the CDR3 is TGCGCCAGCAGCCCGGGCGGGACAGGTTCTTTGGAGCAGTTCTTC. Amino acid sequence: CASSPGGTGSLEQFF.

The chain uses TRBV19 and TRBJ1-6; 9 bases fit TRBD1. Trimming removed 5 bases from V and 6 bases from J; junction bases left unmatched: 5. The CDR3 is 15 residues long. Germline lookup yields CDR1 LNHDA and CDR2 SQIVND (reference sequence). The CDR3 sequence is CASSFTGGRNSPLHF. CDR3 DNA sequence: TGTGCCAGTAGTTTCACAGGGGGCCGTAATTCACCCCTCCACTTT. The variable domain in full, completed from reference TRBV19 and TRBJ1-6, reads DGGITQSPKYLFRKEGQNVTLSCEQNLNHDAMYWYRQDPGQGLRLIYYSQIVNDFQKGDIAEGYSVSREKKESFPLTVTSAQKNPTAFYLCASSFTGGRNSPLHFGNGTRLTVT.

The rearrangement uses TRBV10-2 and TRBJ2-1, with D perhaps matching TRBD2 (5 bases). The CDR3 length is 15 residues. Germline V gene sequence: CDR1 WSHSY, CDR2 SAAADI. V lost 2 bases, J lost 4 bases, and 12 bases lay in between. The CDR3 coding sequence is TGCGCCAGCAGTGAGGGACTCGCTACTTACAATGAGCAGTTCTTC. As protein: CASSEGLATYNEQFF.

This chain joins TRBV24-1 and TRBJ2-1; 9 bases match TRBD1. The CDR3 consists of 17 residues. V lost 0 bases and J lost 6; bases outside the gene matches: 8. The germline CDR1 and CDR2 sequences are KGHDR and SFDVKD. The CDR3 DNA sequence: TGTGCCACCAGTGATTTGCAAGCACAGGGGGCAGGCAATGAGCAGTTCTTC. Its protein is CATSDLQAQGAGNEQFF.

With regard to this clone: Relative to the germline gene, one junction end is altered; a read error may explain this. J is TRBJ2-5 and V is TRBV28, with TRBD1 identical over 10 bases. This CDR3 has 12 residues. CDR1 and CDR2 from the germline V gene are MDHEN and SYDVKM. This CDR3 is CASSASDRGRNF. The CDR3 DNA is TGTGCCAGCAGTGCCTCGGACAGGGGGAGGAACTTC. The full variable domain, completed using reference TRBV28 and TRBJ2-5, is DVKVTQSSRYLVKRTGEKVFLECVQDMDHENMFWYRQDPGLGLRLIYFSYDVKMKEKGDIPEGYSVSREKKERFSLILESASTNQTSMYLCASSASDRGRNFGPGTRLLVL.

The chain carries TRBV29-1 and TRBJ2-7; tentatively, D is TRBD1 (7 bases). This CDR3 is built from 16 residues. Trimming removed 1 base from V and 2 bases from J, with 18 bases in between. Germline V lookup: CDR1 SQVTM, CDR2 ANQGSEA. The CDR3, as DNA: TGCAGCGTTGAAGGGTGGGGCGGGACAGAAGCCTACGAGCAGTACTTC. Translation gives CSVEGWGGTEAYEQYF.

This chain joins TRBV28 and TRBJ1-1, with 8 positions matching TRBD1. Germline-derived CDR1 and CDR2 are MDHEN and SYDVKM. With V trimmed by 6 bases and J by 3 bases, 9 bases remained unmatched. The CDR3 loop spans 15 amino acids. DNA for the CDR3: TGTGCCAGCAGAACGACAGGGGCCGGGGACACTGAAGCTTTCTTT. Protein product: CASRTTGAGDTEAFF. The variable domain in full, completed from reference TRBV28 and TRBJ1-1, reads DVKVTQSSRYLVKRTGEKVFLECVQDMDHENMFWYRQDPGLGLRLIYFSYDVKMKEKGDIPEGYSVSREKKERFSLILESASTNQTSMYLCASRTTGAGDTEAFFGQGTRLTVV.

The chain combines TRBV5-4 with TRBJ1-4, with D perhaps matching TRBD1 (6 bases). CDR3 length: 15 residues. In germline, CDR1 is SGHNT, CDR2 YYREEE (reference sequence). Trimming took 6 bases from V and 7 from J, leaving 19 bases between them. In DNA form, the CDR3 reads TGTGCCAGCACCCCTGAGGGGGGGGCGCGTGAAAAACTGTTTTTT. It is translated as CASTPEGGAREKLFF. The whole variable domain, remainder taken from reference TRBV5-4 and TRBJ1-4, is ETGVTQSPTHLIKTRGQQVTLRCSSQSGHNTVSWYQQALGQGPQFIFQYYREEENGRGNFPPRFSGLQFPNYSSELNVNALELDDSALYLCASTPEGGAREKLFFGSGTQLSVL.

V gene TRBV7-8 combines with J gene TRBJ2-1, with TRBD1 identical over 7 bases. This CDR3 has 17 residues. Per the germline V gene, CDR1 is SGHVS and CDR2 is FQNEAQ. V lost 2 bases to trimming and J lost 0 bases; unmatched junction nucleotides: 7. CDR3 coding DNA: TGTGCCAGCAGCTTACGGACGACAGGGAGCTCCTACAATGAGCAGTTCTTC. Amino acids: CASSLRTTGSSYNEQFF.

CDR3: CASTGTGTYGYTF. DNA of the CDR3: TGTGCCAGCACTGGGACAGGGACATATGGCTACACCTTC. The rearrangement uses TRBV27 and TRBJ1-2; 9 bases align to TRBD1. Germline loops: CDR1 MNHEY, CDR2 SMNVEV (reference sequence). This CDR3 region has 13 residues. Trimming removed 7 bases from V and 5 bases from J; junction bases left unmatched: 5.

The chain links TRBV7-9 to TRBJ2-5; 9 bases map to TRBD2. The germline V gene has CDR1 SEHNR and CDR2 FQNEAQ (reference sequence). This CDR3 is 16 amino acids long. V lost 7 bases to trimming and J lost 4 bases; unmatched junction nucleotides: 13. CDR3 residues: CASNKLPGLAAETQYF. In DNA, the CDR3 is TGTGCCAGCAACAAACTACCGGGACTAGCTGCAGAGACCCAGTACTTC.

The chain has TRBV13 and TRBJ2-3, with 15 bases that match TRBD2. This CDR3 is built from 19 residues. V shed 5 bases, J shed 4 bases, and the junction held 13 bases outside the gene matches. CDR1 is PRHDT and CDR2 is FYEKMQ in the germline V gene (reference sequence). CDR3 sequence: CASSAPGGTSGRMADTQYF. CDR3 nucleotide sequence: TGTGCCAGCAGCGCCCCGGGGGGGACTAGCGGGAGGATGGCAGATACGCAGTATTTT.

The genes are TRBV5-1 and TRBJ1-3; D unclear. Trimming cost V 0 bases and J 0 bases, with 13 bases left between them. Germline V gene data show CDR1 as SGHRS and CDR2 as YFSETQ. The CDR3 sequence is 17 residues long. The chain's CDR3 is CASSLAIASPSGNTIYF. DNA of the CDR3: TGCGCCAGCAGCTTGGCCATTGCATCTCCCTCTGGAAACACCATATATTTT. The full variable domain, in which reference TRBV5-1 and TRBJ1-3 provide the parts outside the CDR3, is KAGVTQTPRYLIKTRGQQVTLSCSPISGHRSVSWYQQTPGQGLQFLFEYFSETQRNKGNFPGRFSGRQFSNSRSEMNVSTLELGDSALYLCASSLAIASPSGNTIYFGEGSWLTVV.